This TCR beta chain was recorded in a study of T cells after yellow fever vaccination. Study overall: SMART-Seq v4 Ultra Low Input served to prepare low-cell-number fractions. Regarding the study as a whole: Post-booster repertoires contained most primary-vaccination clones again (around 97% CD4, approximately 86% CD8). Overlap between CD4 and CD8 compartments was detected for a small share of clonotypes. Contaminating bulk clonotypes could be abundant in FACS-sorted repertoires.

TCRdb passed the 5' RACE reads through MiXCR, listing each CDR3 protein once. This sample has about 630,000 distinct CDR3 sequences; about 12% occur once, and the top ten carry under 15%. V shed 4 bases and J 8 bases; nucleotides not matched to a gene: 11. CDR3 size: 14 residues. Germline V gene lookup returns CDR1 SQVTM and CDR2 ANQGSEA. This clonotype was recorded a few times. The antigen is unknown. This chain joins TRBV29-1 and TRBJ1-2, with TRBD1 matching 9 bases. The starting material was PBMCs, obtained on the day of the yellow fever booster vaccination. The sequence came from a man younger than 45 who received the YFV17D yellow fever vaccine. In nucleotides, the CDR3 is TGCAGCGTTGCCGAGGGGGACAGGGTGTTCGGCTACACCTTC. It is translated as CSVAEGDRVFGYTF. The entire variable domain, with the rest obtained from reference TRBV29-1 and TRBJ1-2, is as follows: SAVISQKPSRDICQRGTSLTIQCQVDSQVTMMFWYRQQPGQSLTLIATANQGSEATYESGFVIDKFPISRPNLTFSTLTVSNMSPEDSSIYLCSVAEGDRVFGYTFGSGTRLTVV.